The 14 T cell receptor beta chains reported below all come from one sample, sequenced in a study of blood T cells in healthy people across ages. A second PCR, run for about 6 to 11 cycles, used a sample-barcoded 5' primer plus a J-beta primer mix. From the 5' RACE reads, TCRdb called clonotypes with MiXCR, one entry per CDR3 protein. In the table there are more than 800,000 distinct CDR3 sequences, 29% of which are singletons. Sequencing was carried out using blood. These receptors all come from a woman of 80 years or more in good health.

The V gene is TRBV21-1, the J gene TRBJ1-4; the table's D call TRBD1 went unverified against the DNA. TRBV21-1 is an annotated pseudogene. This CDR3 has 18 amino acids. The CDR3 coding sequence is TGTGCCAGCAGCAAGGGGTGTCAGGGGCCAATAACTAATGAAAAACTGTTTTTT. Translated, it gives CASSKGCQGPITNEKLFF.

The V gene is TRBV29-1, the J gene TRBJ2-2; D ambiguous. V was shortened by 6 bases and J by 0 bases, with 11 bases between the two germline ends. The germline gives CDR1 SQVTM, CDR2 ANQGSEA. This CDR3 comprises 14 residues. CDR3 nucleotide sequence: TGCAGCGTCTCCTATACTACGAACACCGGGGAGCTGTTTTTT. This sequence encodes CSVSYTTNTGELFF.

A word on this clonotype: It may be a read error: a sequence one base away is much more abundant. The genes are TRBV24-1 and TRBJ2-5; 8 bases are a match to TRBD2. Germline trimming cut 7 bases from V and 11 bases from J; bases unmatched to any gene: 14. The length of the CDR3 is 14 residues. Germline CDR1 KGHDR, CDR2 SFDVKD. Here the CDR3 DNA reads TGTGCCACCAGCACCGGGACTAGTACCAATGAGCAGTACTTC. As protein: CATSTGTSTNEQYF.

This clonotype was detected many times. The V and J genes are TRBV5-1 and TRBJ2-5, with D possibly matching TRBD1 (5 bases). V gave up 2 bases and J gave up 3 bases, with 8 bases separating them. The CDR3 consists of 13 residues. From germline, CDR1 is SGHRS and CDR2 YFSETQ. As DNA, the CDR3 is TGCGCCAGCAGCTTACAGGATGAAGAGACCCAGTACTTC. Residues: CASSLQDEETQYF.

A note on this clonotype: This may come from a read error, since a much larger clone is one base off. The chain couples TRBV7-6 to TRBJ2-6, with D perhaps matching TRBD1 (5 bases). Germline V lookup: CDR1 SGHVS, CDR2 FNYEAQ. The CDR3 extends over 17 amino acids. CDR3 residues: CAGSFGRTYSGANVLTF. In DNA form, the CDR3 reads TGTGCCGGCAGCTTCGGTCGGACATACTCTGGGGCCAACGTCCTGACTTTC.

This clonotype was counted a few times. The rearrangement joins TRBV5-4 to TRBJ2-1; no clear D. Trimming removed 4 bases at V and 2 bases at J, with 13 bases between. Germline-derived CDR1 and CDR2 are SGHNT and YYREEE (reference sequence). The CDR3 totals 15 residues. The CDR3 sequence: CASSRPEPAYNEQFF. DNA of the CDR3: TGTGCCAGCAGCCGACCAGAGCCCGCCTACAATGAGCAGTTCTTC.

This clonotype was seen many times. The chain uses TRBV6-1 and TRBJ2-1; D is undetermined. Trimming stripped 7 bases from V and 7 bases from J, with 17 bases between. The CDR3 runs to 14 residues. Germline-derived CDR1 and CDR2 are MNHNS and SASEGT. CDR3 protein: CASTPHPALNEQFF. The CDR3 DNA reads TGTGCCAGCACCCCCCATCCCGCGCTAAATGAGCAGTTCTTC.

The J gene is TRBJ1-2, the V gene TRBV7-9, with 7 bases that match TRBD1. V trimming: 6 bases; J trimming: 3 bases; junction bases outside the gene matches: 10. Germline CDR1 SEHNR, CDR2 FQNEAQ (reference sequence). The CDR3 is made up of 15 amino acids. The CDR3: CASRLTQGEDYGYTF. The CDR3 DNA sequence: TGTGCCAGCAGACTAACTCAGGGGGAGGACTATGGCTACACCTTC.

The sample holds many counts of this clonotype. The DNA of the CDR3 is TGCGCCAGCAGCCAGTCCGGGACAGGGAGGGAGACCCAGTACTTC. It translates to CASSQSGTGRETQYF. The V and J genes are TRBV4-3 and TRBJ2-5; the match to TRBD1 covers 9 bases. Germline V gene data show CDR1 as LGHNA and CDR2 as YSLEER. The ends lost 3 bases at V and 5 bases at J; junction bases unmatched: 7. The CDR3 is 15 amino acids.

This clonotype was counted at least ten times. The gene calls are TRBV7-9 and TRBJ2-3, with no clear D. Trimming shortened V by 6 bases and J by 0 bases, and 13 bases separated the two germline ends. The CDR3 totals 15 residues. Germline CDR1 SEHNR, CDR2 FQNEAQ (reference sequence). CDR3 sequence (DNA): TGTGCCAGCAGTTCACGGCGGCAGAGCACAGATACGCAGTATTTT. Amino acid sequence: CASSSRRQSTDTQYF.

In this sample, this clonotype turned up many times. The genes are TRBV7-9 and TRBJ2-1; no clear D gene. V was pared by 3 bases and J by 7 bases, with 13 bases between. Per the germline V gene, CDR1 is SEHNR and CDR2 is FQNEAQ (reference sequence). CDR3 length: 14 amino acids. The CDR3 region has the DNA TGTGCCAGCAGCTTGGTGCGAGGTATTAATGAGCAGTTCTTC. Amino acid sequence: CASSLVRGINEQFF.

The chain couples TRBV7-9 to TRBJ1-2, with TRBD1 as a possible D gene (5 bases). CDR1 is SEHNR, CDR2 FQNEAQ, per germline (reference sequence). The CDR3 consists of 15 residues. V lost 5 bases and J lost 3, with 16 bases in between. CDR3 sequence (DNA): TGTGCCAGCAGCGGGTACGGGGCAGTATACTATGGCTACACCTTC. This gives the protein CASSGYGAVYYGYTF.

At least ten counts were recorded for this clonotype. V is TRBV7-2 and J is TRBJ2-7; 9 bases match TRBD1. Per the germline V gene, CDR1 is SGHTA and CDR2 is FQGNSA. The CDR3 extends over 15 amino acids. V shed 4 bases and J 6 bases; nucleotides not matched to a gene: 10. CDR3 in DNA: TGTGCCAGCAGCTCGTCGACAGGGGGTATAGCCGAGCAGTACTTC. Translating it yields CASSSSTGGIAEQYF.

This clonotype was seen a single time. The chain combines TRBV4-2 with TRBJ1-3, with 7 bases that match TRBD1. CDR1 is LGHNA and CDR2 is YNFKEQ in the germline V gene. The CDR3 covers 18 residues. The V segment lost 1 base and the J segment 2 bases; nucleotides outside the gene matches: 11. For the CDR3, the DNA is TGTGCCAGCAGCCAAGTTACCCTACAGGGGAAAGCTGGAAACACCATATATTTT. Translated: CASSQVTLQGKAGNTIYF.